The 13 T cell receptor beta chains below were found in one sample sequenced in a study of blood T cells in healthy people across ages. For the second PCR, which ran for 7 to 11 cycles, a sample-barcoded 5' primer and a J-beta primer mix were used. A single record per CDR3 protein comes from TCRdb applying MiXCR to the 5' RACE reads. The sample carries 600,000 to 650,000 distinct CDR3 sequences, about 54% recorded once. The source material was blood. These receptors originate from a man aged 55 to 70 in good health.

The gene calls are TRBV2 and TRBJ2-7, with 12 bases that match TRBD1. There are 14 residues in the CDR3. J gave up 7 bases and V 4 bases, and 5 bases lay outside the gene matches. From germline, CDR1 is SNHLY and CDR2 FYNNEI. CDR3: CASSAWDRGREQYF. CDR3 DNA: TGTGCCAGCAGTGCTTGGGACAGGGGGCGAGAGCAGTACTTC.

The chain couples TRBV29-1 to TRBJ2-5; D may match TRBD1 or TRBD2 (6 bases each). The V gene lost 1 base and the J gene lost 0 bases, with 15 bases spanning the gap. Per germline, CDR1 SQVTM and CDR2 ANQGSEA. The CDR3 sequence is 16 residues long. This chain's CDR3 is CSVEGERGAYQETQYF. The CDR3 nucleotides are TGCAGCGTTGAAGGAGAGAGGGGGGCGTACCAAGAGACCCAGTACTTC.

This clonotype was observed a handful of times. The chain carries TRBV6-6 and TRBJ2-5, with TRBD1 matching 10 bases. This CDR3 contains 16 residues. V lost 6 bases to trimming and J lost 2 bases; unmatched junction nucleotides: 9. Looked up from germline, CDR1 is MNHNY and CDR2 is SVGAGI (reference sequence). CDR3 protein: CASRWDRGGEQETQYF. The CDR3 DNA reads TGTGCCAGCAGATGGGACAGGGGAGGGGAACAAGAGACCCAGTACTTC.

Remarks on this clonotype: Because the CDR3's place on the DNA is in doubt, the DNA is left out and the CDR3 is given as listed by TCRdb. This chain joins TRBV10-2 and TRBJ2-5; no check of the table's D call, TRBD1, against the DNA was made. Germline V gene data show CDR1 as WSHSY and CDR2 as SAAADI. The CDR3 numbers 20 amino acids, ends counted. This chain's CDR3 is CASSLRGGGFGSGVQETQYF.

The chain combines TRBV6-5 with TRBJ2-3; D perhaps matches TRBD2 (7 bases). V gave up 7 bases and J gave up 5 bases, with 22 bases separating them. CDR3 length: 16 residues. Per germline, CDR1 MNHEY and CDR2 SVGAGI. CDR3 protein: CASTWGGGGGQDTQYF. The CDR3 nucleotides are TGTGCCAGCACCTGGGGGGGCGGGGGAGGTCAAGATACGCAGTATTTT.

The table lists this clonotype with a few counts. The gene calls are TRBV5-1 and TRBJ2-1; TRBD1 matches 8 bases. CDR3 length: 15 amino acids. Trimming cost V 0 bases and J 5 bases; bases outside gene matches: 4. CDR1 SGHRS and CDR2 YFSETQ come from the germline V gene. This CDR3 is CASSLGQGRNNEQFF. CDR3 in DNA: TGCGCCAGCAGCTTGGGACAGGGGCGCAACAATGAGCAGTTCTTC.

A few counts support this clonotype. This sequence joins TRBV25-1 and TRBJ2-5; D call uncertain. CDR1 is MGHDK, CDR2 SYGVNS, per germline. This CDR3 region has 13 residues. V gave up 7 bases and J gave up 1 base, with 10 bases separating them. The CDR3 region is CASTDGTQETQYF. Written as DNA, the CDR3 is TGTGCCAGCACAGACGGAACCCAAGAGACCCAGTACTTC. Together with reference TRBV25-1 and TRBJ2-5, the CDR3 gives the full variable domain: EADIYQTPRYLVIGTGKKITLECSQTMGHDKMYWYQQDPGMELHLIHYSYGVNSTEKGDLSSESTVSRIRTEHFPLTLESARPSHTSQYLCASTDGTQETQYFGPGTRLLVL.

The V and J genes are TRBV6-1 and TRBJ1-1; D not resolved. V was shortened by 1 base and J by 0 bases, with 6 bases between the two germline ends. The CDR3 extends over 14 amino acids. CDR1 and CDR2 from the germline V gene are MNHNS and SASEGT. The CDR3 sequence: CASSEDGLNTEAFF. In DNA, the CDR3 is TGTGCCAGCAGTGAAGACGGGCTGAACACTGAAGCTTTCTTT.

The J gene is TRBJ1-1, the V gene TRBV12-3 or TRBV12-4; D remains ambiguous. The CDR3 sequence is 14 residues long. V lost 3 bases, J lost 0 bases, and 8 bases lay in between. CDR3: CASSFRQMNTEAFF. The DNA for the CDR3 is TGTGCCAGCAGTTTTCGTCAAATGAACACTGAAGCTTTCTTT.

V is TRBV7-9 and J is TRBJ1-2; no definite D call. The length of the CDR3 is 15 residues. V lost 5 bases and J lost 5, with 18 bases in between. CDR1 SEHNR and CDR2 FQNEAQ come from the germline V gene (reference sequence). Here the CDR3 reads CASSPRGDLGYGYTF. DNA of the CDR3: TGTGCCAGCAGCCCCCGTGGGGATCTGGGGTATGGCTACACCTTC.

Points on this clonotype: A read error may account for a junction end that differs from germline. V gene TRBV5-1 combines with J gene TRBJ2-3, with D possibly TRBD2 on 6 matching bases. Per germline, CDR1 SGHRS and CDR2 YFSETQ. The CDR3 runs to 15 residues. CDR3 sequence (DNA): TGCGCTAGCAGCTTCGGGAGCCCCCCGGGGGATACGCAGTATTTT. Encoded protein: CASSFGSPPGDTQYF.

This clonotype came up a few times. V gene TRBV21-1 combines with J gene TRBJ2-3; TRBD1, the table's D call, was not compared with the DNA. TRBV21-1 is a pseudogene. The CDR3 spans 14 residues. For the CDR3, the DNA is TGTGCCAGCAGCAGGGAGGCCGCGCCCGATACGCAGTATTTT. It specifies CASSREAAPDTQYF.

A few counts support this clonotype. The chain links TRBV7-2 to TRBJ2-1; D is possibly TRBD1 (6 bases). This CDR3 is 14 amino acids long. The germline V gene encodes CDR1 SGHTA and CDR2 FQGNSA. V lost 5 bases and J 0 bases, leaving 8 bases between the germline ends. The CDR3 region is CASSTGSSYNEQFF. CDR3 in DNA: TGTGCCAGCAGCACAGGGAGCTCCTACAATGAGCAGTTCTTC.